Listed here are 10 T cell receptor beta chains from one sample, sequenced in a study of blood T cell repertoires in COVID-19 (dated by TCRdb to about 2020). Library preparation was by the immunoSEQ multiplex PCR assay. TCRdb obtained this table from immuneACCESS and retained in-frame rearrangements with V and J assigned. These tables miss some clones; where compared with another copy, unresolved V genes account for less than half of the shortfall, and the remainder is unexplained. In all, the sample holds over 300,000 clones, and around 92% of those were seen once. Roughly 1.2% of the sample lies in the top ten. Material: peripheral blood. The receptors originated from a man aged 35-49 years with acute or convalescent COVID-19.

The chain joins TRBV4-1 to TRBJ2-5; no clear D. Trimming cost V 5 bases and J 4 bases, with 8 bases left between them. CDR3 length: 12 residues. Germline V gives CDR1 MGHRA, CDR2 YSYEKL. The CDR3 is CASSNNPETQYF. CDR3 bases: TGCGCCAGCAGCAACAACCCAGAGACCCAGTACTTC.

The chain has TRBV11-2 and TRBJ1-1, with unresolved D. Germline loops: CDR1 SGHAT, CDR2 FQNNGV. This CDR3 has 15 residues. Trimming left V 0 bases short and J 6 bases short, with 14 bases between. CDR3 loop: CASSLDRDRRAEAFF. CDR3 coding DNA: TGTGCCAGCAGCTTAGATCGGGATAGGAGGGCTGAAGCTTTCTTT.

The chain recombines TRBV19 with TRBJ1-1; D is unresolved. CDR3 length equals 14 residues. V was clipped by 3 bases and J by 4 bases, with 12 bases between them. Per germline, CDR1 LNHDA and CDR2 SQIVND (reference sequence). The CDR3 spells CASSINAGSTEAFF. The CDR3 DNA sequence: TGTGCCAGTAGTATTAATGCGGGTAGCACTGAAGCTTTCTTT.

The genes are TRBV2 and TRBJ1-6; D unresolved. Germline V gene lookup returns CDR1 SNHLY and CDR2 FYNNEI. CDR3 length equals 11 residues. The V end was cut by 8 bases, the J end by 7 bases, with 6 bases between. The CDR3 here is CASRGNSPLHF. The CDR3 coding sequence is TGTGCCAGCCGCGGGAATTCACCCCTCCACTTT.

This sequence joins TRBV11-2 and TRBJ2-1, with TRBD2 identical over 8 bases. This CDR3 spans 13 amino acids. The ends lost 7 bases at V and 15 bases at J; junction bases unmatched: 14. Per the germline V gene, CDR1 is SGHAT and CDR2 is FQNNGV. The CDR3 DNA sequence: TGTGCCAGCAACTCCGGGGGGGAGGGCGTCCGGTTCTTC. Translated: CASNSGGEGVRFF.

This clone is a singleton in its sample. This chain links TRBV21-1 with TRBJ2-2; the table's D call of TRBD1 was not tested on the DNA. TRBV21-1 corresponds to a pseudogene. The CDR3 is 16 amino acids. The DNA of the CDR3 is TGTGCCAGCAGCAAAGACAGGACCCCTTATTGCGGGGAGCTGTTTTTT. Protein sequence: CASSKDRTPYCGELFF.

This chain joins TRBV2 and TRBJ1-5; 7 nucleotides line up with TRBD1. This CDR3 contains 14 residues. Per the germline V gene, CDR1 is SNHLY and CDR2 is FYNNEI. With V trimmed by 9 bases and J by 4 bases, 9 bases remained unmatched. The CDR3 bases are TGTGCCAGTCAGGACAGGAGGGGAAATCAGCCCCAGCATTTT. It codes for CASQDRRGNQPQHF.

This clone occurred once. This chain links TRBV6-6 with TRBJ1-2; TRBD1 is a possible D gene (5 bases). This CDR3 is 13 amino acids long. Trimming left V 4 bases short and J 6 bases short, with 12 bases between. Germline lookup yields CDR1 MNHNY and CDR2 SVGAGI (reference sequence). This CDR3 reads CASSSRGGDGYTF. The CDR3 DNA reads TGTGCCAGCAGTTCACGGGGAGGGGATGGCTACACCTTC.

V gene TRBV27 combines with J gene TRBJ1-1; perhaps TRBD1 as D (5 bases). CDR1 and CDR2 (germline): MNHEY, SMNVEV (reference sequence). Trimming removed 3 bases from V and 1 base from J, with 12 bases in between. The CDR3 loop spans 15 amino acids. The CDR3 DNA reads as TGTGCCAGCAGTTTCATCGACAGACCGAACACTGAAGCTTTCTTT. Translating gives CASSFIDRPNTEAFF.

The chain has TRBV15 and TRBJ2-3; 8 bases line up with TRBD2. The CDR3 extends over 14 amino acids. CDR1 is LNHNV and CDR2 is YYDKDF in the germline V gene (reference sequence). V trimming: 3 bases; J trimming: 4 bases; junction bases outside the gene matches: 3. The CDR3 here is CATSSGTSPDTQYF. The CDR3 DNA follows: TGTGCCACCAGCAGCGGGACTAGTCCAGATACGCAGTATTTT.